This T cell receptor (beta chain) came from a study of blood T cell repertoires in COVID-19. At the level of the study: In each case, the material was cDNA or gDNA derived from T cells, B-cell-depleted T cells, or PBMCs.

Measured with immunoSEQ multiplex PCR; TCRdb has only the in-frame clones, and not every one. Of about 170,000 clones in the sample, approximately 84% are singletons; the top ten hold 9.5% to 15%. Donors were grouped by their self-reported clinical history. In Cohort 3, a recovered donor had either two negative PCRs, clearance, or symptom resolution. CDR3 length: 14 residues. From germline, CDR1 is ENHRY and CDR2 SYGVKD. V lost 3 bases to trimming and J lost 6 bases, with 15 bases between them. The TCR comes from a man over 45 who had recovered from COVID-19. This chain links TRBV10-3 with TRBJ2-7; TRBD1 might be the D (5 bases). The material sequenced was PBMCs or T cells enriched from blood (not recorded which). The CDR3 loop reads CAISEGVSPSEQYF. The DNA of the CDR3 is TGTGCCATCAGTGAAGGGGTGTCCCCTTCCGAGCAGTACTTC.